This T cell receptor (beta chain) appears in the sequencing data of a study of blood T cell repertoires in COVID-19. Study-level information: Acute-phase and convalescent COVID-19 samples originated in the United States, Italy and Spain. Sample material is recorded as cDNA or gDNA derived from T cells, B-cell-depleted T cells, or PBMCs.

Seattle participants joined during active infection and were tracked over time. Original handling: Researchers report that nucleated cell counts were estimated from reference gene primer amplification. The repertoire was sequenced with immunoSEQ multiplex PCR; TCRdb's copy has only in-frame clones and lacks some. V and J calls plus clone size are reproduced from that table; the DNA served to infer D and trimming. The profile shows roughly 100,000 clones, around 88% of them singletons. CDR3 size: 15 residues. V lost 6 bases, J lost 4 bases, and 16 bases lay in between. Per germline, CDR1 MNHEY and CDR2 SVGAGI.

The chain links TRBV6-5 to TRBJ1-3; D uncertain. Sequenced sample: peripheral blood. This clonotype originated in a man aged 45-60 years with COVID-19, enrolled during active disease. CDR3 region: CASRSAGLKGNTIYF. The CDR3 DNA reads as TGTGCCAGCAGGTCCGCGGGGTTAAAGGGAAACACCATATATTTT.